This TCR beta chain was captured by sequencing in a study of cytomegalovirus exposure and HLA in healthy donors. Study details: An early release of data contained approximately 80 million unique TCRs, which came from HLA-typed donors. Notes on the study in general: DRB1 had the most TCR associations and HLA-C the fewest, a later analysis found, with rates varying by HLA locus. Upon later analysis, HLA-associated TCR beta chains proved more clonally expanded than other, equally common chains.

Researchers ran the PCR with 60 Vbeta and 13 Jbeta primers. Data came from immunoSEQ multiplex PCR; TCRdb stores just in-frame clones and leaves some out. In the table there are 95,000 or so clones, about 76% of which are singletons. A word on this clone: Its antigen is as yet unknown.

Germline trimming cut 6 bases from V and 4 bases from J; bases unmatched to any gene: 14. The germline V gene encodes CDR1 SGHTS and CDR2 YDEGEE. The CDR3 is 17 residues long. The receptor's source is a woman in her 70s in good health and CMV-seropositive. The V gene is TRBV5-8, the J gene TRBJ1-3, with 9 bases fitting TRBD1. The sequencing sample was made of PBMCs. The CDR3 region is CASTPLNGQGPGNTIYF. Written as DNA, the CDR3 is TGTGCCAGCACCCCTCTCAACGGACAGGGGCCCGGAAACACCATATATTTT.